This T cell receptor (beta chain) stems from a study of blood T cell repertoires in COVID-19. Overall study context: Samples taken during acute and convalescent COVID-19 were collected in the United States, Italy and Spain. T cells, B-cell-depleted T cells, or PBMCs provided the cDNA or gDNA that served as material.

As originally analysed: Amplification with reference gene primers provided the estimates of nucleated cell counts. Libraries were prepared by immunoSEQ multiplex PCR; TCRdb keeps only in-frame clonotypes and omits some of them. That table supplies the V and J calls and clone size; D and trimming were determined from the DNA. This table holds a few hundred thousand clones, around 80% found once. Germline loops: CDR1 GTSNPN, CDR2 SVGIG (reference sequence). Trimming stripped 1 base from V and 0 bases from J, with 7 bases between. The CDR3 loop spans 14 amino acids. The table lists this clone with a few counts.

The source of this sequence is a woman in her fifties or sixties with acute or convalescent COVID-19. Sequencing was done on a sample of peripheral blood. The V and J genes are TRBV30 and TRBJ1-3; D ambiguous. The CDR3 nucleotides read TGTGCCTGGAGTGAAAACAGCTCTGGAAACACCATATATTTT. Amino acid sequence: CAWSENSSGNTIYF.